This record covers a single T cell receptor (beta chain). The sample originates from a study of blood T cell repertoires in COVID-19. J lost 1 base, V lost 3 bases, and 6 bases had no gene match. Germline CDR1 is SGHRS and CDR2 is YFSETQ. This CDR3 is 15 amino acids long. Per the study methods: Researchers report that nucleated cell counts were estimated from reference gene primer amplification. Only in-frame clones appear in the TCRdb table, and some are missing; sequencing was by immunoSEQ multiplex PCR. V, J and clone size were drawn from that table, and D and trimming were deduced from the DNA. Of around 310,000 clones detected, 89% appear once; the ten largest clones hold around 9%.

The sample taken for sequencing was PBMCs or T cells enriched from blood (not recorded which). The chain employs TRBV5-1 and TRBJ1-1, with 7 positions matching TRBD1. The origin of this receptor is a woman aged 25 to 39 who had recovered from COVID-19. The CDR3 here is CASSWRTGGNTEAFF. The DNA for the CDR3 is TGCGCCAGCAGCTGGCGGACAGGAGGGAACACTGAAGCTTTCTTT.